These 28 T cell receptor beta chains came from one sample sequenced in a study of molecular identifiers for immune sequencing clone quantification. MiXCR was run by TCRdb on the PCR reads, yielding one entry per CDR3 protein. The table includes about 500,000 distinct CDR3 sequences, over 20% detected once. Sequenced sample: naive CD8+ T cells from blood, with Jurkat cell RNA spiked in. Subset in this sample: FACS-sorted CD8+CD4-CCR7+CD45RA+ naive T cells. Every receptor here comes from a human donor in good health. Some libraries in this study had Jurkat cell RNA spiked in.

Ten or more counts support this clonotype. The rearrangement links TRBV7-9 to TRBJ1-4; D gene uncertain. Germline lookup yields CDR1 SEHNR and CDR2 FQNEAQ (reference sequence). V was trimmed by 3 bases and J by 4 bases, leaving 9 bases between them. This CDR3 comprises 14 residues. The CDR3 region has the DNA TGTGCCAGCAGCTTTTCCTCCTATAATGAAAAACTGTTTTTT. Translating it yields CASSFSSYNEKLFF.

Many counts were recorded for this clonotype. J is TRBJ2-4 and V is TRBV12-3 or TRBV12-4; maybe TRBD1 (6 bases). V was trimmed by 6 bases and J by 8 bases, leaving 20 bases between them. CDR3 size: 15 residues. The CDR3, as DNA: TGTGCCAGCAGAGACGACCGGGACAAGAAGGACATTCAGTACTTC. Protein: CASRDDRDKKDIQYF.

On this clonotype itself: The conserved closing phenylalanine or tryptophan is absent in this CDR3, likely reflecting a read error. The chain has TRBV19 and TRBJ2-7, with 7 bases aligning to TRBD2. Germline V lookup: CDR1 LNHDA, CDR2 SQIVND (reference sequence). The CDR3 is 14 residues long. The V and J ends lost 6 bases and 2 bases, in that order; junction bases with no gene match: 7. This CDR3 is CASRVASGTYEQYL. As DNA, the CDR3 is TGTGCCAGTAGGGTGGCTAGCGGAACCTACGAGCAGTACCTC.

In this sample, this clonotype turned up many times. The rearrangement uses TRBV4-1 and TRBJ2-3, with TRBD2 identical over 14 bases. Germline trimming cut 1 base from V and 5 bases from J; bases unmatched to any gene: 5. The CDR3 covers 17 residues. Looked up from germline, CDR1 is MGHRA and CDR2 is YSYEKL. CDR3 region: CASSQGGLAGVKDTQYF. The CDR3 nucleotides read TGCGCCAGCAGCCAAGGGGGACTAGCGGGGGTTAAAGATACGCAGTATTTT.

The J gene is TRBJ1-1, the V gene TRBV5-4; no definite D call. Germline V gene sequence: CDR1 SGHNT, CDR2 YYREEE (reference sequence). V lost 0 bases, J lost 6 bases, and 9 bases lay in between. The CDR3 extends over 13 amino acids. In DNA form, the CDR3 reads TGTGCCAGCAGCTTGGGTCCCGAGCCTGAAGCTTTCTTT. It translates to CASSLGPEPEAFF.

This clonotype showed up many times. The junction shows a germline mismatch at one end, possibly a read error. The chain employs TRBV13 and TRBJ2-7; a possible D gene is TRBD2 (5 bases). CDR3 size: 13 residues. CDR1 is PRHDT and CDR2 is FYEKMQ in the germline V gene (reference sequence). The CDR3 nucleotides are TGTGCCAGCAGATTAGATGGTCGGGGCGAGCAGTACTTC. Protein: CASRLDGRGEQYF.

The chain uses TRBV3-1 and TRBJ1-2, with TRBD1 as a possible D gene (6 bases). V shed 2 bases and J shed 4 bases, with 11 bases lying between them. The CDR3 contains 14 residues. Germline V gene lookup returns CDR1 LGHDT and CDR2 YNNKEL (reference sequence). CDR3 sequence: CASSQTGTSYGYTF. CDR3 bases: TGTGCCAGCAGCCAAACCGGGACATCCTATGGCTACACCTTC.

This clonotype was picked up many times. The chain is built from TRBV20-1 and TRBJ2-3; D possibly corresponds to TRBD1 (6 bases). There are 12 residues in the CDR3. With 3 bases removed from V and 4 bases from J, the gap between germline ends came to 8 bases. Germline-derived CDR1 and CDR2 are DFQATT and SNEGSKA (reference sequence). DNA of the CDR3: TGCAGTGCTAGGGGACAATCAGATACGCAGTATTTT. Protein product: CSARGQSDTQYF.

This clonotype was found a few times. This rearrangement joins TRBV7-7 to TRBJ2-5, with TRBD2 matching 7 bases. The CDR3 is 14 amino acids. The germline V gene encodes CDR1 SSHAT and CDR2 FNYEAQ (reference sequence). V shed 3 bases and J 5 bases; nucleotides not matched to a gene: 6. The CDR3 reads CASSLPGLSETQYF. The CDR3 DNA reads TGTGCCAGCAGCTTGCCGGGACTATCGGAGACCCAGTACTTC.

There are a few counts of this clonotype. The chain couples TRBV7-8 to TRBJ1-1; unclear D gene. Trimming cost V 8 bases and J 1 base, with 14 bases left between them. The CDR3 consists of 14 residues. Germline V gene sequence: CDR1 SGHVS, CDR2 FQNEAQ. The DNA of the CDR3 is TGTGCCAGCCACCCTCCGGATTGGAACACTGAAGCTTTCTTT. Translation: CASHPPDWNTEAFF.

The chain links TRBV12-3 or TRBV12-4 to TRBJ2-5; D unclear. The CDR3 has 15 residues. The ends were cut back, 5 bases at V and 2 bases at J, with 15 bases in the middle. CDR3 sequence reads: CASSPPPLAQETQYF. The CDR3 DNA sequence: TGTGCCAGCAGTCCCCCCCCGTTGGCTCAAGAGACCCAGTACTTC.

This clonotype was detected a few times. The chain combines TRBV7-9 with TRBJ1-1, with D hard to call. Germline V gives CDR1 SEHNR, CDR2 FQNEAQ (reference sequence). Trimming removed 10 bases at V and 6 bases at J, with 12 bases between. CDR3 length equals 11 residues. CDR3 protein: CATKWVPEAFF. The CDR3 nucleotides are TGTGCCACCAAGTGGGTACCTGAAGCTTTCTTT.

The chain combines TRBV29-1 with TRBJ2-7; D could derive from TRBD1 or TRBD2 (5 bases each). Deletions cut 6 bases from V and 1 base from J, with 13 bases between. The CDR3 spans 13 residues. Germline loops: CDR1 SQVTM, CDR2 ANQGSEA. The CDR3 sequence is CSVRDVASYEQYF. The DNA of the CDR3 is TGCAGCGTCCGGGACGTCGCATCCTACGAGCAGTACTTC.

Of note for this clonotype: A much larger clone is a single base away; this may be a read error. The V gene is TRBV5-6, the J gene TRBJ2-5; the D gene is possibly TRBD2 (6 bases). Germline V gene sequence: CDR1 SGHDT, CDR2 YYEEEE. The ends were cut back, 3 bases at V and 1 base at J, with 13 bases in the middle. This CDR3 spans 15 amino acids. CDR3 sequence: CASSSDYLPQETQYF. The CDR3 coding sequence is TGTGCCAGCAGCTCGGACTATCTTCCCCAAGAGACCCAGTACTTC.

This rearrangement joins TRBV15 to TRBJ2-3; D unclear. Trimming pared 5 bases from V and 8 bases from J, leaving 11 bases between. Germline V gene sequence: CDR1 LNHNV, CDR2 YYDKDF (reference sequence). The length of the CDR3 is 12 residues. The CDR3 sequence: CATSESAGTQYF. The DNA for the CDR3 is TGTGCCACCAGCGAGAGCGCTGGTACGCAGTATTTT.

This clonotype showed up many times. This chain links TRBV7-8 with TRBJ2-7; no reliable D call. The CDR3 runs 15 residues. Germline V gene sequence: CDR1 SGHVS, CDR2 FQNEAQ. V lost 0 bases and J lost 0, with 9 bases in between. CDR3 nucleotides: TGTGCCAGCAGCTTAGCCCCCGTTAGCTCCTACGAGCAGTACTTC. It codes for CASSLAPVSSYEQYF.

Here the CDR3 reads CASSLVKEKGSNSPLHF. CDR3 nucleotides: TGTGCCAGCAGCTTAGTGAAAGAGAAAGGGAGTAATTCACCCCTCCACTTT. V and J are TRBV13 and TRBJ1-6, with no clear D. CDR1 and CDR2 from the germline V gene are PRHDT and FYEKMQ (reference sequence). Trimming stripped 1 base from V and 6 bases from J, with 16 bases between. The CDR3 runs 17 residues.

This clonotype has a count of ten or more. This sequence joins TRBV29-1 and TRBJ2-2, with TRBD1 as a possible D gene (6 bases). Per the germline V gene, CDR1 is SQVTM and CDR2 is ANQGSEA. Trimming shortened V by 6 bases and J by 2 bases, and 10 bases separated the two germline ends. This CDR3 has 13 amino acids. The CDR3 loop reads CSVEQGNTGELFF. The CDR3 DNA is TGCAGCGTCGAACAGGGAAACACCGGGGAGCTGTTTTTT.

This clonotype was seen more than once but under ten times. The CDR3 reads CAISESQTGGMDEQYF. For the CDR3, the DNA is TGTGCCATCAGTGAGTCCCAGACAGGGGGTATGGACGAGCAGTACTTC. The chain combines TRBV10-3 with TRBJ2-7; 9 nucleotides agree with TRBD1. Germline V gene sequence: CDR1 ENHRY, CDR2 SYGVKD. V gave up 0 bases and J gave up 5 bases; unmatched junction bases: 8. This CDR3 region has 16 residues.

The J gene is TRBJ1-2, the V gene TRBV4-3; the match to TRBD1 covers 8 bases. Germline CDR1 and CDR2: LGHNA and YSLEER. The CDR3 is 15 amino acids. The junction had 9 bases not matched to a gene; V was cut back by 1 base and J by 8 bases. CDR3 nucleotides: TGCGCCAGCAGCCAAGGAACCGCAGGGGGCGGAGGCTACACCTTC. Amino acid sequence: CASSQGTAGGGGYTF.

This clonotype was picked up many times. This chain uses TRBV30 with TRBJ2-5; 8 nucleotides agree with TRBD1. Germline CDR1 GTSNPN, CDR2 SVGIG (reference sequence). The CDR3 consists of 15 residues. The ends lost 4 bases at V and 2 bases at J; junction bases unmatched: 9. CDR3 nucleotide sequence: TGTGCCTGGAACTTCGGACAGGGACCACAAGAGACCCAGTACTTC. As protein: CAWNFGQGPQETQYF.

This clonotype was seen repeatedly, ten times or more. This rearrangement joins TRBV3-1 to TRBJ2-5; TRBD2 might be the D (5 bases). The V end was cut by 1 base, the J end by 9 bases, with 18 bases between. The CDR3 extends over 15 amino acids. Per germline, CDR1 LGHDT and CDR2 YNNKEL (reference sequence). The CDR3 reads CASSQVSDYKLAQYF. The CDR3, as DNA: TGTGCCAGCAGCCAAGTGAGCGACTACAAATTGGCCCAGTACTTC.

J is TRBJ1-6 and V is TRBV27; 11 bases align to TRBD1. CDR3 length: 16 amino acids. CDR1 is MNHEY and CDR2 is SMNVEV in the germline V gene (reference sequence). V shed 5 bases and J 3 bases; nucleotides not matched to a gene: 3. The CDR3 here is CASSHGTGGYNSPLHF. The CDR3 DNA sequence: TGTGCCAGCAGTCACGGGACAGGGGGCTATAATTCACCCCTCCACTTT.

This clonotype came up a few times. This chain joins TRBV7-9 and TRBJ2-7; 9 bases align to TRBD1. With 5 bases clipped from V and 7 bases from J, the junction kept 12 bases outside the gene matches. This CDR3 is built from 15 residues. Germline V gene lookup returns CDR1 SEHNR and CDR2 FQNEAQ (reference sequence). The CDR3 DNA sequence: TGTGCCAGCAGCCCACGGGACAGGGTTTCGGAAGAGCAGTACTTC. It codes for CASSPRDRVSEEQYF.

The chain links TRBV4-2 to TRBJ1-5; D perhaps matches TRBD1 (5 bases). CDR3 size: 16 residues. Germline V gene data show CDR1 as LGHNA and CDR2 as YNFKEQ. Trimming stripped 1 base from V and 3 bases from J, with 13 bases between. The DNA of the CDR3 is TGTGCCAGCAGCCAAGGAATAGGGGACCTCAATCAGCCCCAGCATTTT. The encoded protein is CASSQGIGDLNQPQHF.

Notes on this clonotype: This may be a read error, as it is one base from a much larger clone. The CDR3 does not close with the conserved phenylalanine or tryptophan, likely indicating a read error. The V gene is TRBV25-1, the J gene TRBJ2-7; D ambiguous. The ends were cut back, 4 bases at V and 3 bases at J, with 10 bases in the middle. In germline, CDR1 is MGHDK, CDR2 SYGVNS. The CDR3 totals 13 residues. This chain's CDR3 is CASSAPEDYEQYL. The CDR3 nucleotides read TGTGCCAGCAGTGCCCCTGAGGACTACGAGCAGTACCTC.

The chain uses TRBV18 and TRBJ2-3; no clear D. The CDR3 contains 16 residues. CDR1 and CDR2 from the germline V gene are KGHSH and LQKENI. V was pared by 1 base and J by 5 bases, with 16 bases between. The CDR3, as DNA: TGTGCCAGCTCACCACGGCGACTTACCGAACTAGATACGCAGTATTTT. Its translation: CASSPRRLTELDTQYF. The full variable domain, its missing parts supplied by reference TRBV18 and TRBJ2-3, is NAGVMQNPRHLVRRRGQEARLRCSPMKGHSHVYWYRQLPEEGLKFMVYLQKENIIDESGMPKERFSAEFPKEGPSILRIQQVVRGDSAAYFCASSPRRLTELDTQYFGPGTRLTVL.

The chain combines TRBV11-2 with TRBJ1-3; 7 bases fit TRBD1. The CDR3 length is 14 residues. J was trimmed by 0 bases and V by 6 bases; bases with no gene match: 2. Looked up from germline, CDR1 is SGHAT and CDR2 is FQNNGV. The CDR3: CASRGQVSGNTIYF. CDR3 bases: TGTGCCAGCAGAGGACAGGTCTCTGGAAACACCATATATTTT.